These 15 T cell receptor beta chains share one sample of origin, sequenced in a study of shared clonotypes between healthy human individuals. Naivety among CD8 cells was defined by CD45RO negativity and positive CCR7 selection, thereby excluding terminally differentiated effector memory CD45RA+ cells. The repertoire was sequenced with immunoSEQ multiplex PCR; TCRdb's copy has only in-frame clones and lacks some. The table has around 2,000,000 clones, about 95% seen once. Sequenced sample: naive CD8+ T cells sorted from blood. These TCRs come from a man aged 18 to 30 in good health.

This rearrangement joins TRBV28 to TRBJ2-4; tentatively, D is TRBD1 or TRBD2 (5 bases each). The ends were cut back, 2 bases at V and 5 bases at J, with 19 bases in the middle. CDR1 is MDHEN and CDR2 is SYDVKM in the germline V gene. This CDR3 has 17 amino acids. The CDR3 reads CASSLLTGWGTENIQYF. Here the CDR3 DNA reads TGTGCCAGCAGTTTACTCACGGGGTGGGGGACCGAAAACATTCAGTACTTC.

This chain joins TRBV28 and TRBJ1-1; a weak D match, TRBD1 (6 bases). Trimming shortened V by 2 bases and J by 6 bases, and 10 bases separated the two germline ends. Germline CDR1 reads MDHEN; CDR2 reads SYDVKM. The CDR3 has 13 residues. CDR3 nucleotide sequence: TGTGCCAGCAGTTTAGAGGGGGACCCTGAAGCTTTCTTT. Amino acid sequence: CASSLEGDPEAFF. Using reference TRBV28 and TRBJ1-1 for the parts outside the CDR3, the full variable domain is DVKVTQSSRYLVKRTGEKVFLECVQDMDHENMFWYRQDPGLGLRLIYFSYDVKMKEKGDIPEGYSVSREKKERFSLILESASTNQTSMYLCASSLEGDPEAFFGQGTRLTVV.

This clone was observed a single time. This sequence joins TRBV6-5 and TRBJ2-7, with a weak D call TRBD2 (6 bases). There are 11 residues in the CDR3. Trimming left V 8 bases short and J 7 bases short, with 12 bases between. The V gene's germline CDR1 is MNHEY and CDR2 SVGAGI. CDR3: CASGTRPEQYF. In DNA form, the CDR3 reads TGTGCCAGCGGGACTCGACCTGAGCAGTACTTC.

The chain combines TRBV7-8 with TRBJ2-1, with TRBD2 matching over 10 bases. Germline assignment: CDR1 SGHVS and CDR2 FQNEAQ. J was trimmed by 7 bases and V by 1 base; bases with no gene match: 4. This CDR3 spans 15 amino acids. CDR3 DNA: TGTGCCAGCAGCTTAGGTAGCGGGAGGTATAATGAGCAGTTCTTC. It translates to CASSLGSGRYNEQFF.

The CDR3 sequence is CATEGRSNYGYTF. CDR3 nucleotide sequence: TGTGCCACGGAAGGCCGCTCTAACTATGGCTACACCTTC. This sequence joins TRBV19 and TRBJ1-2; D unclear. Between the trimmed V and J ends, which lost 10 bases and 0 bases, there was a span of 12 bases. Germline lookup yields CDR1 LNHDA and CDR2 SQIVND (reference sequence). The CDR3 spans 13 residues.

The chain has TRBV6-5 and TRBJ2-7; 7 bases match TRBD2. This CDR3 is built from 16 residues. Unmatched junction bases numbered 10, after V lost 2 bases and J lost 3 bases. Germline-derived CDR1 and CDR2 are MNHEY and SVGAGI. Written as DNA, the CDR3 is TGTGCCAGCAGTTACGCTGCGGGAGAGATGGGCTACGAGCAGTACTTC. This translates into CASSYAAGEMGYEQYF.

V usage is TRBV6-6 and J usage is TRBJ2-1; D perhaps matches TRBD2 (5 bases). V was cut by 11 bases and J by 5 bases, with 13 bases left in between. The CDR3 spans 12 residues. From germline, CDR1 is MNHNY and CDR2 SVGAGI (reference sequence). The CDR3 spells CASLGENNEQFF. CDR3 nucleotide sequence: TGTGCCTCCCTCGGGGAAAACAATGAGCAGTTCTTC.

J is TRBJ1-1 and V is TRBV19; D is undetermined. The CDR3 runs 14 residues. The germline gives CDR1 LNHDA, CDR2 SQIVND (reference sequence). Trimming left V 3 bases short and J 4 bases short, with 12 bases between. This chain's CDR3 is CASSIGITGTEAFF. DNA of the CDR3: TGTGCCAGTAGTATCGGGATTACGGGCACTGAAGCTTTCTTT.

This chain connects TRBV9 to TRBJ2-3, with 7 bases that match TRBD2. The CDR3 loop spans 16 amino acids. CDR1 and CDR2 from the germline V gene are SGDLS and YYNGEE. V lost 0 bases and J lost 2; bases outside the gene matches: 6. The CDR3 bases are TGTGCCAGCAGCGTAGAAGGGAGGGGACTCACAGATACGCAGTATTTT. This translates into CASSVEGRGLTDTQYF.

This rearrangement joins TRBV10-3 to TRBJ1-3; D uncertain. Trimming took off 2 bases at V and 8 bases at J, with 13 bases between the two ends. The CDR3 has 14 residues. Germline CDR1 is ENHRY and CDR2 is SYGVKD. The CDR3 DNA is TGTGCCATCAGTGAGCGGACTCCCGAGGACACCATATATTTT. Its translation is CAISERTPEDTIYF.

The chain joins TRBV30 to TRBJ2-7; D not certain. The length of the CDR3 is 14 residues. Germline CDR1 is GTSNPN and CDR2 is SVGIG (reference sequence). V gave up 0 bases and J gave up 3 bases, with 12 bases separating them. This CDR3 reads CAWSVVGTGYEQYF. The CDR3, as DNA: TGTGCCTGGAGTGTTGTTGGCACCGGCTACGAGCAGTACTTC.

The chain combines TRBV29-1 with TRBJ2-2, with D possibly TRBD1 on 5 matching bases. V shed 6 bases and J shed 5 bases, with 19 bases lying between them. The CDR3 runs 15 residues. From germline, CDR1 is SQVTM and CDR2 ANQGSEA. The CDR3 DNA is TGCAGCGTCCGCAGGGTGGCGGACGCAACCGGGGAGCTGTTTTTT. Amino acid sequence: CSVRRVADATGELFF.

CDR3 in amino acids: CASSPSGTGNTGELFF. The DNA of the CDR3 is TGTGCCAGCAGCCCGTCCGGGACAGGGAACACCGGGGAGCTGTTTTTT. The chain links TRBV7-9 to TRBJ2-2; TRBD1 matches 8 bases. Germline values: CDR1 SEHNR, CDR2 FQNEAQ (reference sequence). V shed 5 bases and J 1 base; nucleotides not matched to a gene: 6. The CDR3 sequence is 16 residues long.

This clone was seen a single time. This rearrangement joins TRBV5-1 to TRBJ2-3, with 8 positions matching TRBD1. The V and J ends lost 0 bases and 3 bases, in that order; junction bases with no gene match: 9. The CDR3 consists of 17 residues. The V gene's germline CDR1 is SGHRS and CDR2 YFSETQ. The CDR3 nucleotides read TGCGCCAGCAGCTTGGAGGGCAGGGGGCAAGTTACAGATACGCAGTATTTT. It specifies CASSLEGRGQVTDTQYF.

The sample holds one count of this clone. The chain recombines TRBV9 with TRBJ2-7; D is undetermined. The V end lost 0 bases, the J end lost 6 bases, and 16 bases lay between the germline ends. The CDR3 sequence is 15 residues long. CDR1 and CDR2 from the germline V gene are SGDLS and YYNGEE. DNA of the CDR3: TGTGCCAGCAGCGTAGCTACGGGTATGGAAGCCGAGCAGTACTTC. This gives the protein CASSVATGMEAEQYF.